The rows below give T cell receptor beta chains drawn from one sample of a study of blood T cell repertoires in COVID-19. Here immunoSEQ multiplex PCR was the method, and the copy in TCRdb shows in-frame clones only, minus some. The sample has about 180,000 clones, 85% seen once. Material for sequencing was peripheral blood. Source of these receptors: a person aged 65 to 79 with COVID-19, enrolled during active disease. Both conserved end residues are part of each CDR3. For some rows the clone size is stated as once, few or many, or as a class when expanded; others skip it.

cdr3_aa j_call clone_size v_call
CASSNGQGRYEEQYF TRBJ2-7 - TRBV9
CASSQGQGAEDEQFF TRBJ2-1 - TRBV6-5
CASSLRSTDTQYF TRBJ2-3 few TRBV2
CASSKAPAIARRTDTQYF TRBJ2-3 few TRBV21-1
CASSRSREHSNQPQHF TRBJ1-5 - TRBV19
CATSRDAAIQETQYF TRBJ2-5 - TRBV15
CASSPEVGAGGTGELFF TRBJ2-2 - TRBV7-4
CASSPLGLARYEQYF TRBJ2-7 - TRBV19
CASSDPLAGGLDTQYF TRBJ2-3 - TRBV9
CASSEGVVMTDTQYF TRBJ2-3 - TRBV27
CASSLRIAQYNEQFF TRBJ2-1 - TRBV7-3
CASSPGPGKIGYTF TRBJ1-2 - TRBV7-6
CASSLIGTAYYEQYF TRBJ2-7 many TRBV11-2
CASSPDRGILAFF TRBJ1-1 - TRBV19
CASSLAGGINEQFF TRBJ2-1 - TRBV7-6
CASSGPGFEAFF TRBJ1-1 - TRBV21-1
CATSREGDRRSNQPQHF TRBJ1-5 - TRBV15
CASSLPGQETQYF TRBJ2-5 - TRBV7-2
CASSLPSWTGTWGNQPQHF TRBJ1-5 - TRBV28
CASSQVGLGGGETQYF TRBJ2-5 - TRBV3-1/TRBV3-2
CASTWTSGSPGELFF TRBJ2-2 - TRBV2
CASSLGGQARLGAQYF TRBJ2-5 - TRBV5-4
CASSSGQGGEKLFF TRBJ1-4 - TRBV5-1
CASHKPGAAGTEAFF TRBJ1-1 - TRBV19
CASSYRKSGNEQFF TRBJ2-1 - TRBV6-2/TRBV6-3
CASSQGLQGKAFF TRBJ1-1 - TRBV3-1/TRBV3-2
CASSFGGQEKLFF TRBJ1-4 - TRBV5-4
CASSLGQGNEKLFF TRBJ1-4 once TRBV7-9
CASSVEWGVLTDTQYF TRBJ2-3 - TRBV9
CACQDRGHGYTF TRBJ1-2 - TRBV30
CASSHRQGPPDSGNTIYF TRBJ1-3 - TRBV7-6
CASSFTGQETQYF TRBJ2-5 - TRBV6-2/TRBV6-3
CASRGTRHNEQFF TRBJ2-1 - TRBV19
CASSQVQGGGELFF TRBJ2-2 - TRBV4-2
CASSTWTGMNYEQYF TRBJ2-7 - TRBV5-1
CASSWGQHNEKLFF TRBJ1-4 once TRBV6-5
CASSRGSTQKETEAKNIQYF TRBJ2-4 - TRBV5-1
CASNDLGLRYNEQFF TRBJ2-1 - TRBV28
CASRTFNYGYTF TRBJ1-2 - TRBV27
CASSYGETSPIQYF TRBJ2-7 few TRBV6-2/TRBV6-3
CASSLYPGPGVGNSPLHF TRBJ1-6 - TRBV27
CASSPIQVQGGEQYF TRBJ2-7 - TRBV5-4